The clone carrying this T cell receptor (beta chain) was seen a single time. Under the authors' procedure: Amplification with reference gene primers provided the estimates of nucleated cell counts. Only in-frame clones appear in the TCRdb table, and some are missing; sequencing was by immunoSEQ multiplex PCR. That table is the source of V, J and clone size, and D and trimming were worked out from the DNA. The sample has under 250,000 clones; 70% to 90% are singletons. This specimen comes from a study of blood T cell repertoires in COVID-19. Study at large: Samples representing acute and convalescent COVID-19 were sourced from the United States, Italy and Spain. PBMCs, B-cell-depleted T cells, or T cells were the source of the cDNA or gDNA that made up the material.

The CDR3 is 16 residues long. The V gene is TRBV7-5, the J gene TRBJ2-5; the listed D gene, TRBD1, was not tested against the DNA. TRBV7-5 is labeled a pseudogene. Sequenced material: peripheral blood. This TCR was sampled from a woman aged 40-49 years with acute or convalescent COVID-19. CDR3 DNA sequence: TGTGCCAGAAGCCTACACCCCAAGACAGGGGGAGAGACCCAGTACTTC. This codes for CARSLHPKTGGETQYF.